These 13 T cell receptor beta chains came from one sample sequenced in a study of metastatic and nonmetastatic thyroid tumors. Each patient went into thyroid surgery without having received any treatment. With MiXCR, TCRdb called clones anew from the PCR reads. The sample includes 50,000 or so clones, around a sixth seen only once; the top ten take 2.5% to 3.5%. Sequenced: blood. Every receptor here comes from a female donor with papillary thyroid cancer or a benign thyroid nodule (not recorded which). Some clones in this sample may be carry-over from other donors' samples.

This clone occurred many times. The chain links TRBV6-1 to TRBJ1-1; TRBD1 matches at 10 bases. Germline V gene lookup returns CDR1 MNHNS and CDR2 SASEGT. This CDR3 spans 15 amino acids. With 6 bases clipped from V and 1 base from J, the junction kept 5 bases outside the gene matches. The CDR3, as DNA: TGTGCCAGCAGACCGGGACAGGGGAGGAACACTGAAGCTTTCTTT. Translating gives CASRPGQGRNTEAFF.

This clone was found many times. The CDR3 sequence: CASSFGSPRNEKLFF. The CDR3 DNA is TGTGCCAGTAGTTTTGGGAGCCCCCGCAATGAAAAACTGTTTTTT. The chain carries TRBV19 and TRBJ1-4; D is undetermined. The CDR3 consists of 15 residues. V was shortened by 5 bases and J by 5 bases, with 15 bases between the two germline ends. CDR1 LNHDA and CDR2 SQIVND come from the germline V gene (reference sequence).

Of note for this clone: This may be a read error, as it is one base from a much larger clone. The J gene is TRBJ2-3, the V gene TRBV11-2; TRBD2 matches at 8 bases. Trimming cost V 5 bases and J 3 bases; bases outside gene matches: 13. Germline CDR1 SGHAT, CDR2 FQNNGV. This CDR3 region has 17 residues. The CDR3 spells CASSLGSAGDSTDTQYF. CDR3 coding DNA: TGTGCCAGCAGCCTAGGGTCAGCGGGAGATAGTACAGATACGCAGTATTTT.

In regard to this clone: Since a much larger clone is just one base distant, this may be a read error. V is TRBV5-3 and J is TRBJ2-3; 13 bases agree with TRBD2. TRBV5-3 is reported as an ORF; its role is uncertain. Unmatched junction bases numbered 4, after V lost 4 bases and J lost 2 bases. This CDR3 has 16 amino acids. The DNA of the CDR3 is TGTGCCAGAAGCCCGGGACTAGCGGGACCCACAGATACGCAGTATTTT. This gives the protein CARSPGLAGPTDTQYF.

On this clone: Its ends do not fully match the called genes, so a read error is possible. The chain has TRBV20-1 and TRBJ1-2, with TRBD1 matching over 10 bases. Germline V gives CDR1 DFQATT, CDR2 SNEGSKA (reference sequence). This CDR3 is built from 15 residues. CDR3 protein: CSDREWDRGDYGYTF. As DNA, the CDR3 is TGCAGTGATAGAGAATGGGACAGGGGAGATTATGGCTACACCTTC.

This clone was counted many times. The chain joins TRBV5-1 to TRBJ2-7; D might be TRBD2 (6 bases). The V gene lost 0 bases and the J gene lost 5 bases, with 15 bases spanning the gap. CDR1 and CDR2 (germline): SGHRS, YFSETQ. This CDR3 has 15 amino acids. CDR3 DNA: TGCGCCAGCAGCTTGGGGGGAGGCCTCAAGAACGAGCAGTACTTC. Protein product: CASSLGGGLKNEQYF.

This clone was seen a handful of times. The rearrangement links TRBV5-4 to TRBJ2-1; the D gene is possibly TRBD2 (5 bases). The CDR3 is 14 amino acids. Germline CDR1 is SGHNT and CDR2 is YYREEE (reference sequence). Trimming removed 4 bases from V and 5 bases from J, with 13 bases in between. CDR3 in DNA: TGTGCCAGCAGCGTGGACCGGGGAAACAATGAGCAGTTCTTC. It yields the protein CASSVDRGNNEQFF.

This chain uses TRBV27 with TRBJ2-1, with 7 bases matching TRBD2. CDR1 is MNHEY and CDR2 is SMNVEV in the germline V gene (reference sequence). This CDR3 spans 16 amino acids. V trimming: 2 bases; J trimming: 4 bases; junction bases outside the gene matches: 8. CDR3 sequence reads: CASSLNAGVWYNEQFF. CDR3 nucleotides: TGTGCCAGCAGTTTAAACGCGGGAGTCTGGTACAATGAGCAGTTCTTC.

This clone has at least ten counts. It may be a read error: a sequence one base away is much more abundant. For the CDR3, the DNA is TGTGCCAGTGGACGCGCGGGAGTTGCCTACGAGCAGTACTTC. This encodes CASGRAGVAYEQYF. The V call is TRBV12-3 or TRBV12-4, the J call TRBJ2-7, with 7 bases aligning to TRBD2. The CDR3 loop spans 14 amino acids. The V gene end was trimmed by 9 bases and the J gene end by 2 bases; junction bases not matched to a gene: 10.

This clone was seen at least ten times. This sequence joins TRBV14 and TRBJ2-5; unclear D gene. The CDR3 has 19 amino acids. V lost 4 bases and J 5 bases, leaving 29 bases between the germline ends. In germline, CDR1 is SGHDN, CDR2 FVKESK. The CDR3 is CASSPHTSISGRVLETQYF. Written as DNA, the CDR3 is TGTGCCAGCAGCCCCCATACCAGCATTAGTGGTCGGGTTCTGGAGACCCAGTACTTC. Combining the CDR3 with reference TRBV14 and TRBJ2-5 gives the whole variable domain EAGVTQFPSHSVIEKGQTVTLRCDPISGHDNLYWYRRVMGKEIKFLLHFVKESKQDESGMPNNRFLAERTGGTYSTLKVQPAELEDSGVYFCASSPHTSISGRVLETQYFGPGTRLLVL.

This clone was counted ten times or more. The rearrangement uses TRBV6-1 and TRBJ2-2, with D perhaps TRBD1 (6 bases). The CDR3 has 14 amino acids. V lost 7 bases and J 6 bases, leaving 15 bases between the germline ends. CDR1 is MNHNS and CDR2 is SASEGT in the germline V gene. The CDR3 loop is CASTFRGGSGELFF. Written as DNA, the CDR3 is TGTGCCAGCACCTTCCGAGGGGGTTCCGGGGAGCTGTTTTTT.

This rearrangement joins TRBV5-5 to TRBJ1-6; D gene ambiguous. V lost 0 bases, J lost 10 bases, and 8 bases lay in between. Germline CDR1 is SGHKS and CDR2 is YYEKEE (reference sequence). The CDR3 extends over 13 amino acids. As DNA, the CDR3 is TGTGCCAGCAGCTTGGTAAGGAGCTCACCCCTCCACTTT. Translating it yields CASSLVRSSPLHF.

This clone was seen many times. A read error may explain this, as a much larger clone is one base away. The conserved final phenylalanine or tryptophan is absent from the CDR3, which likely points to a read error. The same CDR3 also results from other DNA sequences found in this sample. J is TRBJ1-3 and V is TRBV20-1; the D is unclear. CDR3 length: 14 residues. The V and J ends lost 5 bases and 1 base respectively, with 12 bases between them. Germline values: CDR1 DFQATT, CDR2 SNEGSKA (reference sequence). CDR3 nucleotide sequence: TGCAGTGCTCCGCGGGGAGGGTCTGGAAACACCATATATTCT. Amino acids: CSAPRGGSGNTIYS.